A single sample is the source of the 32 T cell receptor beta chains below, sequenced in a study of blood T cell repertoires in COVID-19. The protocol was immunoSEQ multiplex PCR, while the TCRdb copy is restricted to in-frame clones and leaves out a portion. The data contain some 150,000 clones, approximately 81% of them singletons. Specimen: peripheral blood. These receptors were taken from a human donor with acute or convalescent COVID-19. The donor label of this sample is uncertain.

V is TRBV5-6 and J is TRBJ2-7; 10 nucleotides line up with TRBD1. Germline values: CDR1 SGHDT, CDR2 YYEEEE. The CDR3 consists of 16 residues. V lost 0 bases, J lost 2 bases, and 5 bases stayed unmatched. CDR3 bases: TGTGCCAGCAGCTTGGCCCAGACAGGGGGCCCCTACGAGCAGTACGTC. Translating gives CASSLAQTGGPYEQYV.

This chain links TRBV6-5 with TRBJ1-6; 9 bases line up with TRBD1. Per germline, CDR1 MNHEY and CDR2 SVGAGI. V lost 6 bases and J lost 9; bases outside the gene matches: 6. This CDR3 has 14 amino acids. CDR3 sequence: CASRPGQGISPLHF. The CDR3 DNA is TGTGCCAGCAGACCGGGACAGGGTATTTCACCCCTCCACTTT.

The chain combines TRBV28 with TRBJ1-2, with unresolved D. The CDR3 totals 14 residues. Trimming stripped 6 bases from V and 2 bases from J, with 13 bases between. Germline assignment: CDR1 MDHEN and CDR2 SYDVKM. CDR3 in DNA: TGTGCCAGCAGCCCCCCCGCCGGGAACTATGGCTACACCTTC. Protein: CASSPPAGNYGYTF.

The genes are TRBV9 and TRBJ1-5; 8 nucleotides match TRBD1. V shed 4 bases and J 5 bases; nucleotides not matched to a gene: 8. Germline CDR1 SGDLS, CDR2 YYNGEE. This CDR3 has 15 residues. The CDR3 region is CASSPGTGIYQPQHF. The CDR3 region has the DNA TGTGCCAGCAGCCCCGGGACAGGTATTTATCAGCCCCAGCATTTT.

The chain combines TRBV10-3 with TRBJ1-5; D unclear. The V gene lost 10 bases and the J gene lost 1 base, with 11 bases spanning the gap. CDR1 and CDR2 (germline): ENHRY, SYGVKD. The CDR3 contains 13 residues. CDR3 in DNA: TGTGCCACCAACACGGAGAGCAATCAGCCCCAGCATTTT. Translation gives CATNTESNQPQHF.

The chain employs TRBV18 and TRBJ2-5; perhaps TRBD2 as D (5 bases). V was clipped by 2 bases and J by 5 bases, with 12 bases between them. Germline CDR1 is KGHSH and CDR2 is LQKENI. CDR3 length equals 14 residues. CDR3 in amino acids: CASSPTGSEETQYF. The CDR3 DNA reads TGTGCCAGCTCACCAACGGGATCTGAGGAGACCCAGTACTTC.

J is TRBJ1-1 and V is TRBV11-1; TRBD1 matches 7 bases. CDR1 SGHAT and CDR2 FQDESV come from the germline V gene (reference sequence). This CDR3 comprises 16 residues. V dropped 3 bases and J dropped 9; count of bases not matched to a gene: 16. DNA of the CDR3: TGTGCCAGCAGCTTCGGGCAGGGGGGCCGACGACCTCAAGCTTTCTTT. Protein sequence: CASSFGQGGRRPQAFF.

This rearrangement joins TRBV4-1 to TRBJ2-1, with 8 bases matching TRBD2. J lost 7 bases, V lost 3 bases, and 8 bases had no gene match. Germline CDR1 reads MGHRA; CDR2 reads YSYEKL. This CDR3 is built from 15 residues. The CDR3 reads CASSHPGLVDNEQFF. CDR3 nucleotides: TGCGCCAGCAGCCATCCGGGACTAGTAGATAATGAGCAGTTCTTC.

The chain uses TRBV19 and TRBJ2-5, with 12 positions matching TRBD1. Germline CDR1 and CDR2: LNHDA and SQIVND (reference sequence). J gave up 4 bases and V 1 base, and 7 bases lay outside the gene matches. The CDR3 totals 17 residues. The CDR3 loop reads CASSIVGTGGAGETQYF. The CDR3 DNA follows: TGTGCCAGTAGTATAGTTGGGACAGGGGGCGCGGGAGAGACCCAGTACTTC.

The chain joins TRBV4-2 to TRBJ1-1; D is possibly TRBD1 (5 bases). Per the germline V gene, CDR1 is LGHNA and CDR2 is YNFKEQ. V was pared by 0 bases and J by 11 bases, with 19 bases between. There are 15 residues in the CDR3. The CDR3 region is CASSQEASRSAGAFF. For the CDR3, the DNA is TGTGCCAGCAGCCAAGAAGCTTCTCGCTCAGCAGGGGCTTTCTTT.

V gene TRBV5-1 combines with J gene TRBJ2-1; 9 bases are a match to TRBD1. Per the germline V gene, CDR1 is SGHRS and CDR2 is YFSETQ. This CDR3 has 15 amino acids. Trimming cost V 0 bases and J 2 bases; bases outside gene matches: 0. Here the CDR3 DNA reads TGCGCCAGCAGCTTGGGACAGGGGGCCTACAATGAGCAGTTCTTC. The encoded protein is CASSLGQGAYNEQFF.

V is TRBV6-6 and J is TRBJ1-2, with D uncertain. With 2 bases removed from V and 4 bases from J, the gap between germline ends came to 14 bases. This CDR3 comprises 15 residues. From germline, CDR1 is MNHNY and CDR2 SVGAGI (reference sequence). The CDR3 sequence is CASSYPKLISYGYTF. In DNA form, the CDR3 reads TGTGCCAGCAGTTACCCCAAACTCATAAGCTATGGCTACACCTTC.

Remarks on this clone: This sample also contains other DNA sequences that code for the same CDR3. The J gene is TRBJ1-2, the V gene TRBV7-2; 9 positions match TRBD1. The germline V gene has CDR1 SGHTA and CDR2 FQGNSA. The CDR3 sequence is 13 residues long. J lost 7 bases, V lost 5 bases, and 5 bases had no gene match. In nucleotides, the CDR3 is TGTGCCAGCAGCCTGGGACAGGGAGGTGGCTACACCTTC. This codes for CASSLGQGGGYTF.

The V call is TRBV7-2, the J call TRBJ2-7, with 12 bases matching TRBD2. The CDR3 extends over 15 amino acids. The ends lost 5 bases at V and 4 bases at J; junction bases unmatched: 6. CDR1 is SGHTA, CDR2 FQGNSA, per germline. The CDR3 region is CASSGSSGGVYEQYF. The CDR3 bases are TGTGCCAGCAGCGGATCTAGCGGGGGGGTATACGAGCAGTACTTC.

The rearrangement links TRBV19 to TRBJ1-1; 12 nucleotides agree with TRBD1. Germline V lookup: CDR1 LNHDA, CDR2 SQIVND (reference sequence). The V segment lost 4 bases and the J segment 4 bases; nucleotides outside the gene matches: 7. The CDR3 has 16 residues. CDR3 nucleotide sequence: TGTGCCAGTAGTAATGAGGGACAGGGGGCGGTCACTGAAGCTTTCTTT. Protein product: CASSNEGQGAVTEAFF.

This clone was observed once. The DNA for the CDR3 is TGTGCCAGCAGCCCTCACACCGGGGGGGCATACAATGAGCAGTTCTTC. This sequence encodes CASSPHTGGAYNEQFF. The chain combines TRBV9 with TRBJ2-1; 8 bases map to TRBD2. Trimming removed 4 bases from V and 4 bases from J; junction bases left unmatched: 10. The length of the CDR3 is 16 residues. Germline loops: CDR1 SGDLS, CDR2 YYNGEE.

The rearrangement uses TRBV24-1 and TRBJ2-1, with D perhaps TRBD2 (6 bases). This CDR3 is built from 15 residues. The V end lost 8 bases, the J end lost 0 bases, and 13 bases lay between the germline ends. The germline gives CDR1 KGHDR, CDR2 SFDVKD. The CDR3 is CATKGAGSSYNEQFF. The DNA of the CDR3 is TGTGCCACCAAGGGAGCCGGGAGCTCCTACAATGAGCAGTTCTTC.

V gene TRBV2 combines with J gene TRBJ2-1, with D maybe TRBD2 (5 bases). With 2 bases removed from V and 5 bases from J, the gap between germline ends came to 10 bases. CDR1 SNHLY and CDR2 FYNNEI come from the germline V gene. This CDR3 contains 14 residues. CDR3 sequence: CASSELLGDNEQFF. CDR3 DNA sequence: TGTGCCAGCAGTGAACTACTAGGAGACAATGAGCAGTTCTTC. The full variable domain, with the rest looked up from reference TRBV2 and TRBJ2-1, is EPEVTQTPSHQVTQMGQEVILRCVPISNHLYFYWYRQILGQKVEFLVSFYNNEISEKSEIFDDQFSVERPDGSNFTLKIRSTKLEDSAMYFCASSELLGDNEQFFGPGTRLTVL.

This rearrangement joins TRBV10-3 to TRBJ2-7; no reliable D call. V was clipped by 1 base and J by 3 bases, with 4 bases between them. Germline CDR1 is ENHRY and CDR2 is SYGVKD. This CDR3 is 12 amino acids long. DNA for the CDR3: TGTGCCATCAGTGAGTACAGCTACGAGCAGTACGTC. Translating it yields CAISEYSYEQYV.

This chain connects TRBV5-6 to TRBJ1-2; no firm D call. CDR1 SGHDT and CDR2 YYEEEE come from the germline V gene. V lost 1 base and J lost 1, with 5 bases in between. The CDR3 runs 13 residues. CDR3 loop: CASSLTNNYGYTF. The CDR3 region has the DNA TGTGCCAGCAGCTTGACAAATAACTATGGCTACACCTTC.

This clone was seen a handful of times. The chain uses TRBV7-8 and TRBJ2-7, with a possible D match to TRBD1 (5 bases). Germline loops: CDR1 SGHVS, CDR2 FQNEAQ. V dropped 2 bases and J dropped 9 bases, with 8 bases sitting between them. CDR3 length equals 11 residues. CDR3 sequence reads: CASSLIDRQYF. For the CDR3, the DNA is TGTGCCAGCAGCTTAATCGACAGGCAGTACTTC. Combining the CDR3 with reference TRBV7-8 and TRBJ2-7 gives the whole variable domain GAGVSQSPRYKVAKRGQDVALRCDPISGHVSLFWYQQALGQGPEFLTYFQNEAQLDKSGLPSDRFFAERPEGSVSTLKIQRTQQEDSAVYLCASSLIDRQYFGPGTRLTVT.

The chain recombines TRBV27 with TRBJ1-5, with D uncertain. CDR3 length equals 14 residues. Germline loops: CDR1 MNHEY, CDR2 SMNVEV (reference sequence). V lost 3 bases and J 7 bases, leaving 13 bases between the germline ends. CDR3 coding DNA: TGTGCCAGCAGTTTGGGCGGGATCGGGCAGCCCCAGCATTTT. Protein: CASSLGGIGQPQHF.

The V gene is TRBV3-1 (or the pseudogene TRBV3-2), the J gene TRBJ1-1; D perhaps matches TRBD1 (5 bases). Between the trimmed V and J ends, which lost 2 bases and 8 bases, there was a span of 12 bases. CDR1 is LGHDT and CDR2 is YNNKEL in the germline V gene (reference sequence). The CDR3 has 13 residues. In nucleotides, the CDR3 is TGTGCCAGCAGCCAACTGGGAAAGGGGGAAGCTTTCTTT. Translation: CASSQLGKGEAFF.

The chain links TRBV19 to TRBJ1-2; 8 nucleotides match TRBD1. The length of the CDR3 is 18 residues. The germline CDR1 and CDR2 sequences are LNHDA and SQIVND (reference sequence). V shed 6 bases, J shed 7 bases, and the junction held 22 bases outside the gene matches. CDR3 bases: TGTGCCAGTAGCAGCCTCGGGGACAGGAGCCTCTTCTCGGGTGGCTACACCTTC. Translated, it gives CASSSLGDRSLFSGGYTF.

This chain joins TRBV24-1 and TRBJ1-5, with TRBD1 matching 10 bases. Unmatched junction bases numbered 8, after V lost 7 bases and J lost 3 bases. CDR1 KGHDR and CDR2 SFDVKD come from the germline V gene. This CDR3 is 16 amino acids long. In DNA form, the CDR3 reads TGTGCCACCAGCCAATCGGGACAGGGGAACAATCAGCCCCAGCATTTT. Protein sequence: CATSQSGQGNNQPQHF.

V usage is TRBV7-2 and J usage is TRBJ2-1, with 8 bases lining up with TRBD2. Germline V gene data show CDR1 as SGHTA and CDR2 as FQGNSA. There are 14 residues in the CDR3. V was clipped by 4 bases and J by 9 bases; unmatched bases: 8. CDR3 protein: CASSSSGSGVEQFF. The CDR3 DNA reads TGTGCCAGCAGCTCTAGCGGGTCCGGGGTTGAGCAGTTCTTC. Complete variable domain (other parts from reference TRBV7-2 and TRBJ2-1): GAGVSQSPSNKVTEKGKDVELRCDPISGHTALYWYRQSLGQGLEFLIYFQGNSAPDKSGLPSDRFSAERTGGSVSTLTIQRTQQEDSAVYLCASSSSGSGVEQFFGPGTRLTVL.

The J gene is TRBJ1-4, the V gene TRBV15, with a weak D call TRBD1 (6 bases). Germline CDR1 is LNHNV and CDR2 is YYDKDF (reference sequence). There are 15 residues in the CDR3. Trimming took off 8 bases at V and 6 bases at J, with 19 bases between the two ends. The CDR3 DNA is TGTGCCACCTCTCCAGGGGTGAGTCTAGATGAAAAACTGTTTTTT. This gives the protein CATSPGVSLDEKLFF.

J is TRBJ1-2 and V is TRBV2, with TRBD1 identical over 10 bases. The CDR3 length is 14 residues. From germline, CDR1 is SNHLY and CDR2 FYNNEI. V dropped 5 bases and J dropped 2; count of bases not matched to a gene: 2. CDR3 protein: CASSRTGGNYGYTF. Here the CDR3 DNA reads TGTGCCAGCAGTCGGACAGGGGGGAACTATGGCTACACCTTC.

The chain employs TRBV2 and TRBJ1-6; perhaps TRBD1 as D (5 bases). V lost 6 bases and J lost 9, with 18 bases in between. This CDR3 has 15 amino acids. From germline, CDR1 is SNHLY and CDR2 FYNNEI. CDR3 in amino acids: CASRPSKGKASPLHF. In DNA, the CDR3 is TGTGCCAGCAGGCCCTCGAAGGGGAAGGCTTCACCCCTCCACTTT.

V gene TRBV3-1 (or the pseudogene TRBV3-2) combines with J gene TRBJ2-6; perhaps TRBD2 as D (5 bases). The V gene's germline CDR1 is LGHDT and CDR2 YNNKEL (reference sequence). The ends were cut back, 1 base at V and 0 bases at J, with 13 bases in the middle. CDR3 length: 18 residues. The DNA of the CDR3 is TGTGCCAGCAGCCAAGGAGGAGCGGCTAGCTCTGGGGCCAACGTCCTGACTTTC. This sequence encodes CASSQGGAASSGANVLTF.

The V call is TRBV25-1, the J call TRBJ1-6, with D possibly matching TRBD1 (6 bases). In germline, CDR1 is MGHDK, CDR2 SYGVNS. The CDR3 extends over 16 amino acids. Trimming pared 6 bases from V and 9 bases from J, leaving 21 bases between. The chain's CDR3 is CASRDDRRGPSSPLHF. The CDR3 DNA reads TGTGCCAGCAGAGATGACAGGCGGGGGCCTAGTTCACCCCTCCACTTT.

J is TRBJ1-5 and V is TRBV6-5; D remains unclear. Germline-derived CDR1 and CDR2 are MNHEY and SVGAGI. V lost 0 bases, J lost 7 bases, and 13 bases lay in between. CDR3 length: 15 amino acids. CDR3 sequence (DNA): TGTGCCAGCAGTTACTCGGCCAGTCAAAACCAGCCCCAGCATTTT. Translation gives CASSYSASQNQPQHF.